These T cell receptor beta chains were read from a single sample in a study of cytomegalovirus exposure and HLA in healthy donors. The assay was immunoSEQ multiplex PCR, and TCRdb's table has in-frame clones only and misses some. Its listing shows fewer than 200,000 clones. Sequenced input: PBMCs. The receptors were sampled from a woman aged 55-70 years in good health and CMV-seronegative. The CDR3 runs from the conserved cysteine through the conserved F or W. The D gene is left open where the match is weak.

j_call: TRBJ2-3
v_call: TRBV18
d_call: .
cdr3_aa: CASSPMTVPGDTQYF
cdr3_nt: TGTGCCAGCTCACCAATGACGGTACCCGGGGATACGCAGTATTTT

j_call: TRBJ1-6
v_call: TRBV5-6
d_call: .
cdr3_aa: CASSFGQGMSPLHF
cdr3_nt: TGTGCCAGCAGCTTTGGTCAGGGAATGTCACCCCTCCACTTT

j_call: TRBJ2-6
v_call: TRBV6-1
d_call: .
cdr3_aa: CASTNGGAGANVLTF
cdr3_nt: TGTGCCAGCACCAATGGGGGGGCGGGGGCCAACGTCCTGACTTTC

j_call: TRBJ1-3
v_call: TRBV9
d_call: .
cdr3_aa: CASQGWASGNTIYF
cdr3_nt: TGTGCCAGCCAGGGTTGGGCATCTGGAAACACCATATATTTT

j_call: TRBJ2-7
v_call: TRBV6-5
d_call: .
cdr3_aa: CASRLSGENSYEQYF
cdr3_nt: TGTGCCAGCAGACTCTCAGGGGAGAACTCCTACGAGCAGTACTTC

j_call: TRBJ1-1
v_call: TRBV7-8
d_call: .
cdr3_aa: CASSRTGRNLNTEAFF
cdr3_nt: TGTGCCAGCAGCCGAACAGGCCGGAACTTGAACACTGAAGCTTTCTTT

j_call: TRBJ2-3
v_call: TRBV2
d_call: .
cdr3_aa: CASRDSRLTDTQYF
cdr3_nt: TGTGCCAGCAGGGACAGTAGGTTAACAGATACGCAGTATTTT

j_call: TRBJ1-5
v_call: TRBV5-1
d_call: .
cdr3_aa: CASSLKEGQPQHF
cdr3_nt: TGCGCCAGCAGCTTGAAAGAGGGTCAGCCCCAGCATTTT

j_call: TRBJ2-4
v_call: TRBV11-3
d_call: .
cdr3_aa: CASSHRTENIQYF
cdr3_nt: TGTGCCAGCAGCCACCGGACTGAAAACATTCAGTACTTC

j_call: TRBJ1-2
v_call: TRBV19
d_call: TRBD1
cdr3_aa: CASSIGPDRIGYTF
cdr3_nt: TGTGCCAGTAGTATAGGGCCGGACAGGATTGGCTACACCTTC

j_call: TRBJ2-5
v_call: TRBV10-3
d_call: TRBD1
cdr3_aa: CAISADRAERETQYF
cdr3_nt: TGTGCCATCAGTGCTGACAGGGCGGAGCGAGAGACCCAGTACTTC

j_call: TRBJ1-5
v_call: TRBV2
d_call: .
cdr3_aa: CATGPGLTSNQPQHF
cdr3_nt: TGTGCCACCGGTCCGGGACTGACTAGCAATCAGCCCCAGCATTTT

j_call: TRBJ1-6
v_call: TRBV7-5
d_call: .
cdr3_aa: CVRSSRRRNDNSPLHF
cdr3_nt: TGTGTCAGAAGCTCACGTCGGCGGAACGATAATTCACCCCTCCACTTT

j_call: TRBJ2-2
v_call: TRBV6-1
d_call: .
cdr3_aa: CASSDAIRVPRELFF
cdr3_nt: TGTGCCAGCAGTGATGCTATCAGGGTCCCGAGAGAGCTGTTTTTT

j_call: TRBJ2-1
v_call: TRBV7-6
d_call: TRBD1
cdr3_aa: CASSLESGQGFNEQFF
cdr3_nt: TGTGCCAGCAGCTTAGAGTCGGGACAGGGATTTAATGAGCAGTTCTTC

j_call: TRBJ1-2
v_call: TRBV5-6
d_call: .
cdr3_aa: CASSLPSSGGYNYGYTF
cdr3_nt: TGTGCCAGCAGCTTACCCTCTTCCGGGGGGTATAACTATGGCTACACCTTC

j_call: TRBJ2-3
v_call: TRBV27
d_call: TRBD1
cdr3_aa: CASSLGQGGLDTQYF
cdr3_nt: TGTGCCAGCAGTTTGGGACAGGGGGGATTAGATACGCAGTATTTT

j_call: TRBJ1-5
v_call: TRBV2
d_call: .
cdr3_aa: CASSRTTTNQPQHF
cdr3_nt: TGTGCCAGCAGTAGGACAACTACTAATCAGCCCCAGCATTTT

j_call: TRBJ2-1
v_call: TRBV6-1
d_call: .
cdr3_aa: CASRPRTSYNEQFF
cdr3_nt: TGTGCCAGCAGACCTCGGACATCCTACAATGAGCAGTTCTTC

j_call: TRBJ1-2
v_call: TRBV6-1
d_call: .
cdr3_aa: CASSEWTEYGYTF
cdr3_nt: TGTGCCAGCAGTGAATGGACAGAGTATGGCTACACCTTC

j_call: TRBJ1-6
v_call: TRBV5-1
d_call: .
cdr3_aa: CASSLVAVPDSPLHF
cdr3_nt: TGCGCCAGCAGCTTGGTCGCCGTGCCAGATTCACCCCTCCACTTT

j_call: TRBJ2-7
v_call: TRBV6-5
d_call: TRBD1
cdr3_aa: CASSRTGTYEQYF
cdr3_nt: TGTGCCAGCAGCAGGACAGGTACCTACGAGCAGTACTTC